This T cell receptor (beta chain) was recorded in a study of blood T cell repertoires in COVID-19. From germline, CDR1 is SGHNT and CDR2 YENEEA. The length of the CDR3 is 15 residues. Between the trimmed V and J ends, which lost 6 bases and 0 bases, there was a span of 12 bases. Assay used: immunoSEQ multiplex PCR; TCRdb lists only in-frame clones, some missing. This sample yields around 110,000 clones, of which 71% are seen a single time; approximately 0.9% belongs to the top ten. This chain uses TRBV11-3 with TRBJ2-1; D is ambiguous. This TCR was sampled from a human donor with acute or convalescent COVID-19. The donor label of this sample is uncertain. Sequencing was performed on peripheral blood. For the CDR3, the DNA is TGTGCCAGCAGTTCGAGCCAAAGCTCCTACAATGAGCAGTTCTTC. This translates into CASSSSQSSYNEQFF.